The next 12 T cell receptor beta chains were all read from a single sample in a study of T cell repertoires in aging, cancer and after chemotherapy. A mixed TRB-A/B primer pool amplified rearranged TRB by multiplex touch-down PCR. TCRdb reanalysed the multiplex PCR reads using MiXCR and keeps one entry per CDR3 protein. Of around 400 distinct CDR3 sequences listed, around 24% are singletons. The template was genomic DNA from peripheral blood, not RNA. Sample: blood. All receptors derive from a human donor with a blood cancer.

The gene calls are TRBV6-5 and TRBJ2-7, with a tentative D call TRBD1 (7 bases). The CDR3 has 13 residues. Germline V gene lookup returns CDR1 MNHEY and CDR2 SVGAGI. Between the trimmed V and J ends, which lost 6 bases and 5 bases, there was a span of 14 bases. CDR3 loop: CASRPQGGNEQYF. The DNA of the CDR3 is TGTGCCAGCAGACCCCAGGGGGGCAACGAGCAGTACTTC.

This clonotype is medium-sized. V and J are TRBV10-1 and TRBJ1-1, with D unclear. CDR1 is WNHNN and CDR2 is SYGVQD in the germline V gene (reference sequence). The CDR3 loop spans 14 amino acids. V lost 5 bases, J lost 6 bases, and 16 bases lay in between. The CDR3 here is CASSPATPDAEAFF. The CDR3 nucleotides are TGCGCCAGCAGTCCGGCAACCCCAGACGCTGAAGCTTTCTTT.

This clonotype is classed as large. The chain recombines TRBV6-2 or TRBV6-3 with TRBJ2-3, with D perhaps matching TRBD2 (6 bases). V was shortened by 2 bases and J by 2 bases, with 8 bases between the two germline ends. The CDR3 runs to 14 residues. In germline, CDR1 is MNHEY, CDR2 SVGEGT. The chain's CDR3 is CASSYGGNTDTQYF. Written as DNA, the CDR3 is TGTGCCAGCAGTTACGGGGGGAACACAGATACGCAGTATTTT.

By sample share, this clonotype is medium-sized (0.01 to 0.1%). CDR3 residues: CASSLSLSTANYGYTF. CDR3 coding DNA: TGTGCCAGCAGTTTATCCCTATCGACAGCTAACTATGGCTACACCTTC. The V call is TRBV27, the J call TRBJ1-2, with D tentatively TRBD1 (5 bases). The germline V gene encodes CDR1 MNHEY and CDR2 SMNVEV (reference sequence). The CDR3 contains 16 residues. With 0 bases removed from V and 0 bases from J, the gap between germline ends came to 11 bases.

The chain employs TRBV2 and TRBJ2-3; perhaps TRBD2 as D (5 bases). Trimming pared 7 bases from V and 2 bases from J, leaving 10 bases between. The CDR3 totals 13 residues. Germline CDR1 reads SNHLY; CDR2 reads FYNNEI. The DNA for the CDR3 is TGTGCCAGCATAGGACTTTACACAGATACGCAGTATTTT. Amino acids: CASIGLYTDTQYF.

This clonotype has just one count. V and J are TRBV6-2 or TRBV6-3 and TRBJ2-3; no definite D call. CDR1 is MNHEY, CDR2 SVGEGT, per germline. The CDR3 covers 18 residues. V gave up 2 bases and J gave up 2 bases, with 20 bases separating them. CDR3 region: CASSYPSRGISNTDTQYF. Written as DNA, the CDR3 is TGTGCCAGCAGTTACCCATCACGAGGCATATCTAACACAGATACGCAGTATTTT.

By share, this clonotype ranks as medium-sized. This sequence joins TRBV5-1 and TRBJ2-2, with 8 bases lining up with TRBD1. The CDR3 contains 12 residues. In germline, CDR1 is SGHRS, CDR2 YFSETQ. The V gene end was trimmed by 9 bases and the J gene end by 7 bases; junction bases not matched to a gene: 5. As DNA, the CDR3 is TGCGCCACCTTACAGGGGGGCGGGGAGCTGTTTTTT. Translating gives CATLQGGGELFF.

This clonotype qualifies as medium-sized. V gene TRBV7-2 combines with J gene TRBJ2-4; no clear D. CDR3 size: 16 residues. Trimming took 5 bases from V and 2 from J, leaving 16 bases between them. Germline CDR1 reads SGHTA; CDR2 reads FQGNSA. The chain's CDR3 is CASSPTLQASKNIQYF. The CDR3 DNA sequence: TGTGCCAGCAGCCCCACCTTGCAGGCATCCAAAAACATTCAGTACTTC.

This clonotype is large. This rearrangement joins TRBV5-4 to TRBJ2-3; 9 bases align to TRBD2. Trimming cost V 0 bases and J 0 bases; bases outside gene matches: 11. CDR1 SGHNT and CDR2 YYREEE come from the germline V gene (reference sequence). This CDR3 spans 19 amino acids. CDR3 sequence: CASSLGGLRRGGSTDTQYF. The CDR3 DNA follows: TGTGCCAGCAGCTTGGGTGGGCTGAGGCGGGGGGGAAGCACAGATACGCAGTATTTT.

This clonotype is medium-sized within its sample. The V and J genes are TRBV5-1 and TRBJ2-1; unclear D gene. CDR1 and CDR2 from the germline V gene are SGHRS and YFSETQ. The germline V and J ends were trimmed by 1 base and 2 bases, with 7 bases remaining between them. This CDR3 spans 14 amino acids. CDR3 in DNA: TGCGCCAGCAGCTTGCAGGACCCCTACAATGAGCAGTTCTTC. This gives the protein CASSLQDPYNEQFF.

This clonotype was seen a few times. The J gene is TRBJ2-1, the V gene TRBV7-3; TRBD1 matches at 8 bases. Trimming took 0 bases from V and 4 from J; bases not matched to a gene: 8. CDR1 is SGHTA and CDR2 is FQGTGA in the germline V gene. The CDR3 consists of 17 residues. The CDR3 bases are TGTGCCAGCAGCTTAACTGGGTCCGGGACAGGTTACAATGAGCAGTTCTTC. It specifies CASSLTGSGTGYNEQFF. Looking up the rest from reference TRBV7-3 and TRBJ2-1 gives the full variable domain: GAGVSQTPSNKVTEKGKYVELRCDPISGHTALYWYRQSLGQGPEFLIYFQGTGAADDSGLPNDRFFAVRPEGSVSTLKIQRTERGDSAVYLCASSLTGSGTGYNEQFFGPGTRLTVL.

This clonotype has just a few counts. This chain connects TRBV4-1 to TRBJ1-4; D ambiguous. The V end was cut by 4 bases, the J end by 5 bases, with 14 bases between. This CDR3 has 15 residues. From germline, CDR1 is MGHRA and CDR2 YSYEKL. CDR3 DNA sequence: TGCGCCAGCAGCCCCCAGCCGGGGTCGAATGAAAAACTGTTTTTT. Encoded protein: CASSPQPGSNEKLFF.